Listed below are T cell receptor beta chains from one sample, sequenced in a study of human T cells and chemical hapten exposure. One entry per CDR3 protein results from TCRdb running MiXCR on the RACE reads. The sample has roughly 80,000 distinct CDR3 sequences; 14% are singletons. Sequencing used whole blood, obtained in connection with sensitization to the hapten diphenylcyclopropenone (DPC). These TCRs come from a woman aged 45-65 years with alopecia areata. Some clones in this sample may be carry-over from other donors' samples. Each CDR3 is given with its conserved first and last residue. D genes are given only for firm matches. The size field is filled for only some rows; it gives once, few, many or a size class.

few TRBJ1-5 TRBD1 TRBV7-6 TGTGCCAGCAGCCCAGACAGGGGAGGCAATCAGCCCCAGCATTTT CASSPDRGGNQPQHF
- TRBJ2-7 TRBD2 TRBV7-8 TGTGCCAGCAGCCCTCGGACTAGCGTCTCCTACGAGCAGTACTTC CASSPRTSVSYEQYF
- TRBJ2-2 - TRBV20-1 TGCAGTGCTCAGAAAACAGGCAGCTACTTGAACACCGGGGAGCTGTTTTTT CSAQKTGSYLNTGELFF
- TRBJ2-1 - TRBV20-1 TGCAGTGCCTACTTGCCCCGCTCCTACAATGAGCAGTTCTTC CSAYLPRSYNEQFF
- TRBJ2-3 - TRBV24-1 TGTGCCACCAGTGACGTGACAGCCTATCCAGATACGCAGTATTTT CATSDVTAYPDTQYF
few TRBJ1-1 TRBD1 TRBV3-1 TGTGCCAGCAGCCCCTACGCCGGGACAGGGGGCGCGGGCACTGAAGCTTTCTTT CASSPYAGTGGAGTEAFF
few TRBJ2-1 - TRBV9 TGTGCCAGCAGCGTAGTTCCACTCAATGAGCAGTTCTTC CASSVVPLNEQFF
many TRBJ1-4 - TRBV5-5 TGTGCCAGCAGTGTTCGAGCAACTAATGAAAAACTGTTTTTT CASSVRATNEKLFF
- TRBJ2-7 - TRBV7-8 TGTGCCAGCAGCTTAAGGGGGGCGTACGAGCAGTACTTC CASSLRGAYEQYF
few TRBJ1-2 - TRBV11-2 TGTGCCAGCAGCCCCGACAGATTTAACTATGGCTACACCTTC CASSPDRFNYGYTF
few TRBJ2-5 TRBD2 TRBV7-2 TGTGCCAGCCGGACAGCGGCTAGCGGGAGGGCCTATCAAGAGACCCAGTACTTC CASRTAASGRAYQETQYF
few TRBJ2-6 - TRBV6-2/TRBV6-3 TGTGCCAGCAACCTGGACACGGATCTCTCTGGGGCCAACGTCCTGACTTTC CASNLDTDLSGANVLTF
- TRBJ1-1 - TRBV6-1 TGTGCCAGCATTCGACAGAAGAACACTGAAGCTTTCTTT CASIRQKNTEAFF
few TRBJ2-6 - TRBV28 TGTGCCAGCAGTTTACGGGGTTCTGGGGCCAACGTCCTGACTTTC CASSLRGSGANVLTF
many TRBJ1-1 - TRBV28 TGTGCCAGCAGTTTTGGGAACACTGAAGCTTTCTTT CASSFGNTEAFF
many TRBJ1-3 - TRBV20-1 TGCAGTGCTAAACACAGGACCTCTGGAAACACCATATATTTT CSAKHRTSGNTIYF
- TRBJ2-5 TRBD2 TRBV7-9 TGTGCCAGCAGTGTAGCGGGAAGCCAAGAGACCCAGTACTTC CASSVAGSQETQYF
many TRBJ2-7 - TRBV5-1 TGCGCCAGCAGCTTAATGGAGGAGCAGTACTTC CASSLMEEQYF
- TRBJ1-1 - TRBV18 TGTGCCAGCTCAGAGTATTCACCGGGAATGAACACTGAAGCTTTCTTT CASSEYSPGMNTEAFF
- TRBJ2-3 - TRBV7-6 TGTGCCAGCAGCTTAGCGCAGTCTCGGGTCCTAGATACGCAGTATTTT CASSLAQSRVLDTQYF
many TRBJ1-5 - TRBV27 TGTGCCAGCAGTAAACAAGGATCCAATCAGCCCCAGCATTTT CASSKQGSNQPQHF
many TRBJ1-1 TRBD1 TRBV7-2 TGTGCCAGCAGCCAACAGGGGGAGGGTTTCTTT CASSQQGEGFF
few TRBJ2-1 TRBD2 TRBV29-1 TGCAGCGTTGAAGAAGGACTAGCGGGATTCAAAGATGAGCAGTTCTTC CSVEEGLAGFKDEQFF
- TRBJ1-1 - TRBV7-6 TGTGCCAGCAGCGGGGGACAGAACACTGAAGCTTTCTTT CASSGGQNTEAFF
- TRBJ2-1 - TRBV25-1 TGTGCCAGCACTCGGGACCTTGTCAATGAGCAGTTCTTC CASTRDLVNEQFF
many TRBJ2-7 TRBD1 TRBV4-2 TGTGCCAGCAGCCAAGGGGGACAGTCCTACGAGCAGTACTTC CASSQGGQSYEQYF
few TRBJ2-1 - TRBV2 TGTGCCAGCAGTACCGGGACCTATGAGCAGTTCTTC CASSTGTYEQFF
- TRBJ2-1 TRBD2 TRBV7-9 TGTGCCAGCAGCCTTGGTGGACTAGCGGGGTCGTTGAAGCAGTTCTTC CASSLGGLAGSLKQFF
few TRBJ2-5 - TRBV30 TGTGCCTGGAGTGGGGAGACCCAGTACTTC CAWSGETQYF
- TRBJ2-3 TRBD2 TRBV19 TGTGCCAGTAGTACTCTAGCGGGAGGGTACTCGAGAACGCAGTATTTT CASSTLAGGYSRTQYF
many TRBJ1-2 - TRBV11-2 TGTGCCAGCAGCTTAGATTTTGGTGGCTACACCTTC CASSLDFGGYTF
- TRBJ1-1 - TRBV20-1 TGCAGTGCTAGAGACAGGCTTAACACTGAAGCTTTCTTT CSARDRLNTEAFF
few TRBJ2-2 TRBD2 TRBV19 TGTGCCAGTAAACCTAGCGGGATCGAGTCCGGGGAGCTGTTTTTT CASKPSGIESGELFF
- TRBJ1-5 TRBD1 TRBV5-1 TGCGCCAGCAGCACCACAGGGGATCAGCCCCAGCATTTT CASSTTGDQPQHF
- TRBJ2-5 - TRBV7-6 TGTGCCAGAAGCTTATTTACGAGGGAGACCCAGTACTTC CARSLFTRETQYF
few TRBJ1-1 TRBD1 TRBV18 TGTGCCGCCTCCAGGGGGGAGACGGCTTTCTTT CAASRGETAFF
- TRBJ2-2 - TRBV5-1 TGCGCCAGCAGCTTGGATGGCGGGGCGAACACCGGGGAGCTGTTTTTT CASSLDGGANTGELFF
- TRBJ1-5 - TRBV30 TGTGCCTGGAGACTAGGGATCGATCAGCCCCAGCATTTT CAWRLGIDQPQHF